A selection of T cell receptor beta chains follows, all from one sample in a study of a mutant IDH1 vaccine in newly diagnosed glioma. Sequencing used immunoSEQ multiplex PCR; TCRdb keeps in-frame clones, though not all of them. Found here are tens of thousands of clones, over 80% of them singletons; the top ten hold 3.5% to 4.5%. What these receptors recognize is not known. This material consisted of PBMCs, taken from a glioma patient whose treatment included an IDH1 peptide vaccine. Every receptor here comes from a man aged 25-45 years with glioma. Both conserved end residues are part of each CDR3. A D gene is named only where the DNA matches it firmly. Clone size is stated in some rows and not others, as once, few, many or a class when expanded.

J: TRBJ2-7
D: -
V: TRBV4-1
length: 14
size: -
DNA: TGCGCCAGCAGCCAAGATGCTGGTCCCTACGAGCAGTACTTC
CDR3: CASSQDAGPYEQYF

J: TRBJ1-2
D: -
V: TRBV2
length: 14
size: -
DNA: TGTGCCAGCAGTATAATACAGATAGCAAATGGCTACACCTTC
CDR3: CASSIIQIANGYTF

J: TRBJ2-1
D: TRBD1
V: TRBV5-6
length: 16
size: -
DNA: TGTGCCAGCAGCAAGGGGGACAGGGGTTGGTACAATGAGCAGTTCTTC
CDR3: CASSKGDRGWYNEQFF

J: TRBJ2-7
D: TRBD1
V: TRBV27
length: 17
size: few
DNA: TGTGCCAGCAGACCCCCTGCCAAGGCAGGGGGCACCTACGAGCAGTACTTC
CDR3: CASRPPAKAGGTYEQYF

J: TRBJ1-2
D: -
V: TRBV6-6
length: 15
size: -
DNA: TGTGCCAGCCAGGTTGATGTTGCTCGGAGTTGGGGCTACACCTTC
CDR3: CASQVDVARSWGYTF

J: TRBJ2-2
D: TRBD1
V: TRBV19
length: 15
size: -
DNA: TGTGCCAGTAGTATAATTACAGGGGGCCACGGGGAGCTGTTTTTT
CDR3: CASSIITGGHGELFF

J: TRBJ1-2
D: -
V: TRBV2
length: 13
size: -
DNA: TGTGCCAGCAGTGACTCCGAACACTATGGCTACACCTTC
CDR3: CASSDSEHYGYTF

J: TRBJ2-5
D: -
V: TRBV9
length: 13
size: -
DNA: TGTGCCAGCAGCGGTGAGGGTGGAGAGACCCAGTACTTC
CDR3: CASSGEGGETQYF

J: TRBJ2-3
D: TRBD2
V: TRBV6-4
length: 14
size: -
DNA: TGTGCCAGCAGTGACGGGGGGGGGACAGATACGCAGTATTTT
CDR3: CASSDGGGTDTQYF

J: TRBJ2-7
D: -
V: TRBV10-1
length: 15
size: -
DNA: TGCGCCAGCAGCCGTGACAGGCGGGGGCTCTACGAGCAGTACTTC
CDR3: CASSRDRRGLYEQYF

J: TRBJ2-5
D: -
V: TRBV28
length: 14
size: -
DNA: TGTGCCAGCAGTTGGAGAGCGGTGGTTGAGACCCAGTACTTC
CDR3: CASSWRAVVETQYF

J: TRBJ2-5
D: -
V: TRBV10-3
length: 13
size: -
DNA: TGTGCCATCAGTCCCATAGCGGAAGAGACCCAGTACTTC
CDR3: CAISPIAEETQYF

J: TRBJ2-7
D: -
V: TRBV10-1
length: 14
size: -
DNA: TGCGCCAGCAGTGAGGGGACTGGGCTGGTCGAGCAGTACTTC
CDR3: CASSEGTGLVEQYF

J: TRBJ2-7
D: -
V: TRBV11-2
length: 14
size: -
DNA: TGTGCCAGCACCTTGACCCATGGGGGTTACGAGCAGTACTTC
CDR3: CASTLTHGGYEQYF

J: TRBJ2-5
D: TRBD1
V: TRBV6-1
length: 13
size: -
DNA: TGTGCCAGCAGTCGGACAGGGATAGAGACCCAGTACTTC
CDR3: CASSRTGIETQYF

J: TRBJ2-7
D: -
V: TRBV2
length: 15
size: -
DNA: TGTGCCAGCAGTGGGTCACAGATGACCTCCTACGAGCAGTACTTC
CDR3: CASSGSQMTSYEQYF

J: TRBJ2-7
D: -
V: TRBV9
length: 17
size: -
DNA: TGTGCCAGCAGCGTAGGGGGGGGACAGGCGTCTTCCTACGAGCAGTACTTC
CDR3: CASSVGGGQASSYEQYF

J: TRBJ1-2
D: -
V: TRBV19
length: 13
size: -
DNA: TGTGCCAGTAGTACCGGGAGGAACTATGGCTACACCTTC
CDR3: CASSTGRNYGYTF

J: TRBJ1-4
D: -
V: TRBV6-7
length: 14
size: -
DNA: TGTGCCAGCAGTACTGGACGAGATAATGAAAAACTGTTTTTT
CDR3: CASSTGRDNEKLFF

J: TRBJ2-1
D: TRBD2
V: TRBV27
length: 16
size: -
DNA: TGTGCCAGCAGATCCCCCCCAGCGGGGTCCTACAATGAGCAGTTCTTC
CDR3: CASRSPPAGSYNEQFF

J: TRBJ2-5
D: -
V: TRBV11-3
length: 13
size: -
DNA: TGTGCCAGCAGCCGAAATATGAAAGAGACCCAGTACTTC
CDR3: CASSRNMKETQYF

J: TRBJ1-1
D: -
V: TRBV2
length: 11
size: few
DNA: TGTGCCAGCAGTGTGGCCGCTGAAGCTTTCTTT
CDR3: CASSVAAEAFF

J: TRBJ2-7
D: -
V: TRBV29-1
length: 13
size: -
DNA: TGCAGCGTTGAGGGTTCGAGCTCCTACGAGCAGTACTTC
CDR3: CSVEGSSSYEQYF

J: TRBJ2-7
D: -
V: TRBV11-2
length: 13
size: -
DNA: TGTGCCAGCAGCTTCCAGGGGGGATACGAGCAGTACTTC
CDR3: CASSFQGGYEQYF

J: TRBJ2-1
D: -
V: TRBV28
length: 14
size: -
DNA: TGTGCCAGCAGTTTTGTCGGGGGTACGAATGAGCAGTTCTTC
CDR3: CASSFVGGTNEQFF

J: TRBJ2-6
D: TRBD1
V: TRBV19
length: 17
size: -
DNA: TGTGCCAGTAGTGAACAGGGGGGCGACTCTGGGGCCAACGTCCTGACTTTC
CDR3: CASSEQGGDSGANVLTF

J: TRBJ1-1
D: -
V: TRBV18
length: 13
size: -
DNA: TGTGCCAGCTCACCCCCGGGGGCCCCCAAGGCTTTCTTT
CDR3: CASSPPGAPKAFF

J: TRBJ1-5
D: -
V: TRBV7-2
length: 15
size: -
DNA: TGTGCCAGCAGCAAAGGGGGAGACAGCTCTAGGCCCCAGCATTTT
CDR3: CASSKGGDSSRPQHF

J: TRBJ1-5
D: TRBD1
V: TRBV15
length: 16
size: -
DNA: TGTGCCACCAGCAGAGAACCGGGACAGGGAAATCAGCCCCAGCATTTT
CDR3: CATSREPGQGNQPQHF

J: TRBJ2-2
D: -
V: TRBV6-5
length: 14
size: -
DNA: TGTGCCAGCAGTTACCGACTGAACACCGGGGAGCTGTTTTTT
CDR3: CASSYRLNTGELFF

J: TRBJ2-7
D: -
V: TRBV5-1
length: 15
size: -
DNA: TGCGCCAGCAGCTTCAGGACAGCACAGTCCTACGAGCAGTACTTC
CDR3: CASSFRTAQSYEQYF

J: TRBJ1-5
D: TRBD1
V: TRBV5-8
length: 15
size: -
DNA: TGTGCCAGCAGCGGGTGGGACAGGGTGTATCAGCCCCAGCATTTT
CDR3: CASSGWDRVYQPQHF

J: TRBJ2-7
D: -
V: TRBV6-6
length: 14
size: once
DNA: TGTGCCAGCAGTTACAGCCCAGGGTTCGACGAGCAGTACTTC
CDR3: CASSYSPGFDEQYF

J: TRBJ1-1
D: -
V: TRBV15
length: 15
size: -
DNA: TGTGCCACCAGCAGAGATATGGCGGTGGGGAACTGGGCTTTCTTT
CDR3: CATSRDMAVGNWAFF

J: TRBJ1-3
D: -
V: TRBV6-4
length: 16
size: -
DNA: TGTGCCAGCAGCCCGGGGGACATTCACTCTGGAAACACCATATATTTT
CDR3: CASSPGDIHSGNTIYF

J: TRBJ1-1
D: TRBD1
V: TRBV2
length: 15
size: few
DNA: TGTGCCAGCAGCGCCACAGGGGGCTGGGACACTGAAGCTTTCTTT
CDR3: CASSATGGWDTEAFF

J: TRBJ2-5
D: -
V: TRBV5-6
length: 16
size: once
DNA: TGTGCCAGCAGCCCGGACGGGACGCCCGAACAAGAGACCCAGTACTTC
CDR3: CASSPDGTPEQETQYF

J: TRBJ2-7
D: -
V: TRBV5-6
length: 18
size: -
DNA: TGTGCCAGCATTTCCCGTATATCGGGACAATCAGAGGTAGGCGAGCAGTACTTC
CDR3: CASISRISGQSEVGEQYF

J: TRBJ1-5
D: TRBD1
V: TRBV6-6
length: 14
size: -
DNA: TGTGCCAGCAGTCGACAGGGAGCAGGGCAGCCCCAGCATTTT
CDR3: CASSRQGAGQPQHF

J: TRBJ2-1
D: -
V: TRBV5-6
length: 12
size: once
DNA: TGTGCCAGCAGTTCCCCCGGGGACGGAGAGTTCTTC
CDR3: CASSSPGDGEFF

J: TRBJ1-5
D: TRBD1
V: TRBV19
length: 19
size: -
DNA: TGTGCCAGTAGCCCCCCCGGGGGGAAGGGGGCGCGGGGCAATCAGCCCCAGCATTTT
CDR3: CASSPPGGKGARGNQPQHF

J: TRBJ1-1
D: TRBD1
V: TRBV28
length: 14
size: -
DNA: TGTGCCAGCAGCATAGGACAGGGTGACGCTGAAGCTTTCTTT
CDR3: CASSIGQGDAEAFF

J: TRBJ2-1
D: -
V: TRBV6-5
length: 15
size: -
DNA: TGTGCCAGCAGTTACTCCCGGGGGCCGAACAATGAGCAGTTCTTC
CDR3: CASSYSRGPNNEQFF

J: TRBJ2-1
D: -
V: TRBV21-1
length: 17
size: -
DNA: TGTGCCAGCAGCAAAGGCGTGGAGGGAACTCCGTCCAATGAGCAGTTCTTC
CDR3: CASSKGVEGTPSNEQFF

J: TRBJ2-7
D: -
V: TRBV4-1
length: 15
size: -
DNA: TGCGCCAGCAGCCAAGTCGGAGGGGGTAACTACGAGCAGTACTTC
CDR3: CASSQVGGGNYEQYF

J: TRBJ2-7
D: -
V: TRBV20-1
length: 11
size: -
DNA: TGCAGTGGCCAGGGGAAGAACGAGCAGTACTTC
CDR3: CSGQGKNEQYF

J: TRBJ2-6
D: -
V: TRBV4-1
length: 17
size: once
DNA: TGCGCCAGCAGCCAAGAGGGCTTCTCTTCTGGGGCCAACGTCCTGACTTTC
CDR3: CASSQEGFSSGANVLTF

J: TRBJ1-6
D: -
V: TRBV7-2
length: 14
size: -
DNA: TGTGCCAGCAGCTCTCATCTAACAGCTTCACCCCTCCACTTT
CDR3: CASSSHLTASPLHF

J: TRBJ2-2
D: -
V: TRBV5-1
length: 17
size: -
DNA: TGCGCCAGCAGCCCCGGAGAGAAGTTCCCCCGAGGCGGGGAGCTGTTTTTT
CDR3: CASSPGEKFPRGGELFF

J: TRBJ1-2
D: -
V: TRBV4-1
length: 17
size: -
DNA: TGCGCCAGCAGCCAAGATCGGAGGCGGGACCGGGACTATGGCTACACCTTC
CDR3: CASSQDRRRDRDYGYTF

J: TRBJ2-2
D: -
V: TRBV5-4
length: 14
size: -
DNA: TGTGCCAGCAGCTTGGGGCTCCTCGCCGGGGAGCTGTTTTTT
CDR3: CASSLGLLAGELFF

J: TRBJ2-7
D: -
V: TRBV20-1
length: 11
size: -
DNA: TGCAGTGCTACTAGCAACTACGAGCAGTACTTC
CDR3: CSATSNYEQYF

J: TRBJ2-2
D: -
V: TRBV5-1
length: 15
size: -
DNA: TGCGCCAGCAAGCGGTCCGGACTCCTCGCCGGGGAGCTGTTTTTT
CDR3: CASKRSGLLAGELFF